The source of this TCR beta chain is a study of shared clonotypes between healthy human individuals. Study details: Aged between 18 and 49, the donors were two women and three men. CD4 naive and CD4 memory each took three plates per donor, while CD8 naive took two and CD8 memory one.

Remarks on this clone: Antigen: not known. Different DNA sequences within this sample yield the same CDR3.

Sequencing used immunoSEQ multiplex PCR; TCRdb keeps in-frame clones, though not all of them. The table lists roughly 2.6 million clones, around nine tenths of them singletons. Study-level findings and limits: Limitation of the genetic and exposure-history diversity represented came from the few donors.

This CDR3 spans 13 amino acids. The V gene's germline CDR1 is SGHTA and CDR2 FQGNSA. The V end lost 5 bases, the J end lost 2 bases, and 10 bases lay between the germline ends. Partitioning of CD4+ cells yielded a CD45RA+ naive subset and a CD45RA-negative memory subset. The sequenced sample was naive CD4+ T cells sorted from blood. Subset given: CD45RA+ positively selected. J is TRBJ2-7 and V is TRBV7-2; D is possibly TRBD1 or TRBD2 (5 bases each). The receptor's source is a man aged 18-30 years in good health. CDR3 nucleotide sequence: TGTGCCAGCAGCCTTAGGGGAGCCTACGAGCAGTACTTC. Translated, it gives CASSLRGAYEQYF.